This T cell receptor beta chain stems from a study of blood T cell repertoires in COVID-19. In germline, CDR1 is LNHDA, CDR2 SQIVND (reference sequence). V lost 6 bases to trimming and J lost 5 bases; unmatched junction nucleotides: 7. This CDR3 region has 13 residues. This table comes from immunoSEQ multiplex PCR, and its TCRdb copy is limited to in-frame clones, with some not included. In the table there are about 51,000 clones, more than 70% of which are singletons. This clone was counted between two and nine times. The TCR sequence derives from a man older than 75 with active COVID-19. The chain has TRBV19 and TRBJ2-7; 7 bases fit TRBD1. The sample was peripheral blood. The CDR3 bases are TGTGCCAGTAGCAAGACAGGGCACGACGAGCAGTACTTC. Protein sequence: CASSKTGHDEQYF.